Following are 7 T cell receptor beta chains from one sample sequenced in a study of blood T cells in healthy people across ages. A J-beta primer mix and a sample-barcoded 5' primer were used in a second PCR of roughly 7 to 12 cycles. TCRdb passed the 5' RACE reads through MiXCR, listing each CDR3 protein once. The sample contains approximately 1.5 million distinct CDR3 sequences, approximately 43% of which appear only once. Sequencing was performed on blood. The receptors stem from a woman between 18 and 29 years old in good health.

The chain carries TRBV29-1 and TRBJ2-3, with TRBD2 matching 7 bases. The CDR3 is 14 amino acids. CDR1 and CDR2 (germline): SQVTM, ANQGSEA. V gave up 4 bases and J gave up 2 bases; unmatched junction bases: 6. The DNA of the CDR3 is TGCAGCGTTGCGAGCGGGGTCATCACAGATACGCAGTATTTT. Residues: CSVASGVITDTQYF.

The rearrangement uses TRBV29-1 and TRBJ2-3, with 10 bases lining up with TRBD2. V lost 5 bases to trimming and J lost 1 base; unmatched junction nucleotides: 3. The CDR3 is made up of 14 amino acids. Germline V gene lookup returns CDR1 SQVTM and CDR2 ANQGSEA. The CDR3 DNA reads TGCAGCGTTTGGGGGACTAGCGGCACAGATACGCAGTATTTT. Protein product: CSVWGTSGTDTQYF.

This sequence joins TRBV5-1 and TRBJ2-5; 7 positions agree with TRBD2. The J call may be wrong; the DNA end is better matched by TRBJ2-7. CDR3 length: 14 residues. CDR1 and CDR2 (germline): SGHRS, YFSETQ. CDR3 in amino acids: CASSSEAGIYEQYF. DNA for the CDR3: TGCGCCAGCAGCTCGGAAGCGGGGATCTACGAGCAGTACTTC.

The table lists this clonotype with many counts. V is TRBV27 and J is TRBJ1-2, with a weak D call TRBD1 (5 bases). The CDR3 loop spans 12 amino acids. Germline V gene lookup returns CDR1 MNHEY and CDR2 SMNVEV (reference sequence). The V end lost 11 bases, the J end lost 0 bases, and 10 bases lay between the germline ends. The DNA for the CDR3 is TGTGCCGGTACAGGCTCTAACTATGGCTACACCTTC. Translated, it gives CAGTGSNYGYTF.

This chain uses TRBV5-1 with TRBJ1-1; the D is unclear. The CDR3 runs to 15 residues. V dropped 4 bases and J dropped 4 bases, with 17 bases sitting between them. Germline CDR1 is SGHRS and CDR2 is YFSETQ. CDR3 DNA: TGCGCCAGCAGCCTGACCGACCCTGTTGCCACTGAAGCTTTCTTT. Residues: CASSLTDPVATEAFF. Full variable domain (missing parts from reference TRBV5-1 and TRBJ1-1): KAGVTQTPRYLIKTRGQQVTLSCSPISGHRSVSWYQQTPGQGLQFLFEYFSETQRNKGNFPGRFSGRQFSNSRSEMNVSTLELGDSALYLCASSLTDPVATEAFFGQGTRLTVV.

This clonotype has a handful of counts. The rearrangement joins TRBV5-1 to TRBJ2-3; 7 bases line up with TRBD1. The CDR3 is 16 residues long. Per the germline V gene, CDR1 is SGHRS and CDR2 is YFSETQ. After removal of 0 bases from V and 4 bases from J, the junction contained 8 bases not matched to a gene. The chain's CDR3 is CASSLEPTGSADTQYF. The CDR3 DNA reads TGCGCCAGCAGCTTGGAACCGACAGGGAGTGCAGATACGCAGTATTTT.

The chain links TRBV4-3 to TRBJ1-1; D not resolved. V lost 1 base to trimming and J lost 1 base, with 7 bases between them. Germline V gene data show CDR1 as LGHNA and CDR2 as YSLEER. This CDR3 contains 14 residues. CDR3 residues: CASSQVQTNTEAFF. The CDR3 nucleotides read TGCGCCAGCAGCCAAGTCCAAACGAACACTGAAGCTTTCTTT.